Sequencing of this T cell receptor (beta chain) was carried out in a study of CD8+ T cells in alopecia areata. Across the whole study: Administration of oral tofacitinib to treated patients was at 5 to 10 mg twice daily.

This CDR3 comprises 13 residues. The germline V gene encodes CDR1 SGHTA and CDR2 FQGNSA. V dropped 5 bases and J dropped 2 bases, with 9 bases sitting between them. In this sample, this clone turned up a few times. RNA extraction and reverse transcription yielded cDNA as sequencing template. Assay: immunoSEQ multiplex PCR; the TCRdb copy retains only in-frame clones and omits some. The sample lists over 150,000 clones, approximately 59% occurring once. The sequencing here drew on CD4+ T cells sorted from blood, taken at week 0. The V call is TRBV7-2, the J call TRBJ2-5; D remains ambiguous. This TCR derives from a human donor with alopecia areata. As DNA, the CDR3 is TGTGCCAGCAGCGCGATAAGGCAAGAGACCCAGTACTTC. Translating it yields CASSAIRQETQYF. Using reference TRBV7-2 and TRBJ2-5 for the parts outside the CDR3, the full variable domain is GAGVSQSPSNKVTEKGKDVELRCDPISGHTALYWYRQSLGQGLEFLIYFQGNSAPDKSGLPSDRFSAERTGGSVSTLTIQRTQQEDSAVYLCASSAIRQETQYFGPGTRLLVL.